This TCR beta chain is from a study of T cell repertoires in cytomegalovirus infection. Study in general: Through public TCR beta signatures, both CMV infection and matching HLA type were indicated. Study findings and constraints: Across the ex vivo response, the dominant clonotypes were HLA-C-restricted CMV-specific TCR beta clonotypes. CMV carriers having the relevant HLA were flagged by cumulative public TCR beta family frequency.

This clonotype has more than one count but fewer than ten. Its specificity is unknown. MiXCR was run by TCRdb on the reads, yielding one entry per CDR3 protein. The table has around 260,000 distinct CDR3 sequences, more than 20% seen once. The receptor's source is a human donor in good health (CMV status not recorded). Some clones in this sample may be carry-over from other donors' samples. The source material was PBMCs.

As DNA, the CDR3 is TGTGCCAGCAGCTGGACAGGTGGCCAGCCCCAGCATTTT. Amino acid sequence: CASSWTGGQPQHF. This chain connects TRBV12-3 or TRBV12-4 to TRBJ1-5; 7 nucleotides line up with TRBD1. Trimming removed 6 bases from V and 7 bases from J; junction bases left unmatched: 6. CDR3 length equals 13 residues.